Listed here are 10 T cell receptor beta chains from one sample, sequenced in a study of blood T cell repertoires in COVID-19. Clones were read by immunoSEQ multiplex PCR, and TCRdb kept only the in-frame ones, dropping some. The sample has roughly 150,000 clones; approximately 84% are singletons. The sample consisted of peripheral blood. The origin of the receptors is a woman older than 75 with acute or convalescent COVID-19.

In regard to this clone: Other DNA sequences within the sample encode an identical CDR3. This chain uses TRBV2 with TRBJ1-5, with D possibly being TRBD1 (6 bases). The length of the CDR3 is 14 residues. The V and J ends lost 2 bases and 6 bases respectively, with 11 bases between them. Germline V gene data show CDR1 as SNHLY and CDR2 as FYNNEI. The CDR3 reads CASSENQGSQPQHF. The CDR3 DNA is TGTGCCAGCAGTGAAAATCAGGGGAGTCAGCCCCAGCATTTT.

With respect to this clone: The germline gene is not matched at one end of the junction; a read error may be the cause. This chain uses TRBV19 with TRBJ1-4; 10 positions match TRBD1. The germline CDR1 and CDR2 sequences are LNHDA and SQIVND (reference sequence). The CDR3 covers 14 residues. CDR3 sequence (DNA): TGTGCCAGTAGCTCGACAGGGGGCTTTGAAGAACTGTTTTTT. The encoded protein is CASSSTGGFEELFF.

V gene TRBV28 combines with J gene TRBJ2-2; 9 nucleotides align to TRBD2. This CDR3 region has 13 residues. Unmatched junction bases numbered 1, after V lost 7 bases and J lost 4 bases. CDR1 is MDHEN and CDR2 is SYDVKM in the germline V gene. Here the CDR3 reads CASMGLATGELFF. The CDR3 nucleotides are TGTGCCAGCATGGGACTAGCCACCGGGGAGCTGTTTTTT.

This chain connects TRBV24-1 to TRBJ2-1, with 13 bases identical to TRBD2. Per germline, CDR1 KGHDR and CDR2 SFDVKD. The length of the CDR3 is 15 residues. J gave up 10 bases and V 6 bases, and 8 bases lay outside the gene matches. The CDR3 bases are TGTGCCACCAGTAGAACAGTGGGACTAGCGGGGGAGCAGTTCTTC. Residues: CATSRTVGLAGEQFF.

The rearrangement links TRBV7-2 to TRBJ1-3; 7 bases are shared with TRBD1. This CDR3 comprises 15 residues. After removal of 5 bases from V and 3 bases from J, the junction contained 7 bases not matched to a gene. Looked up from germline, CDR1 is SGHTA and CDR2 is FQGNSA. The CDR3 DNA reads TGTGCCAGCAGCCCCGGACAGGCCTTTGGAAACACCATATATTTT. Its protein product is CASSPGQAFGNTIYF.

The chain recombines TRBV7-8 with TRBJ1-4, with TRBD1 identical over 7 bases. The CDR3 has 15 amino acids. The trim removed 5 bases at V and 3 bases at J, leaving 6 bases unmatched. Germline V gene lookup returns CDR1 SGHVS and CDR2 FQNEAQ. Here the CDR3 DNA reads TGTGCCAGCAGCGGGCGACAGGGCCCTAATGAAAAACTGTTTTTT. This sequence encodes CASSGRQGPNEKLFF.

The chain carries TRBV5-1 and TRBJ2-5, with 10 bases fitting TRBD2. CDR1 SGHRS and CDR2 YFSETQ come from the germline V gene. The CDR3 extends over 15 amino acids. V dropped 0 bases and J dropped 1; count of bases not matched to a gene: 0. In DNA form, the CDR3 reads TGCGCCAGCAGCTTGGCTAGCGGGGGCCAAGAGACCCAGTACTTC. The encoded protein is CASSLASGGQETQYF. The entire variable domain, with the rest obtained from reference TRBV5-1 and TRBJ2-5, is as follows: KAGVTQTPRYLIKTRGQQVTLSCSPISGHRSVSWYQQTPGQGLQFLFEYFSETQRNKGNFPGRFSGRQFSNSRSEMNVSTLELGDSALYLCASSLASGGQETQYFGPGTRLLVL.

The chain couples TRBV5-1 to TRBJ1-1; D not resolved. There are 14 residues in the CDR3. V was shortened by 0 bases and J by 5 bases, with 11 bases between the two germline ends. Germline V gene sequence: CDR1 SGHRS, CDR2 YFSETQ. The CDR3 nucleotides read TGCGCCAGCAGCTTGGAGGCGGGAGGAACTGAAGCTTTCTTT. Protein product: CASSLEAGGTEAFF.

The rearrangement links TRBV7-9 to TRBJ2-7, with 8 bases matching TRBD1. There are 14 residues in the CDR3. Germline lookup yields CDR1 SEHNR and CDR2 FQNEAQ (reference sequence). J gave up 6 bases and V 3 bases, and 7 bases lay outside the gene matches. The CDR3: CASSFGDRLGEQYF. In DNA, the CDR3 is TGTGCCAGCAGCTTCGGGGACAGGCTCGGCGAGCAGTACTTC.

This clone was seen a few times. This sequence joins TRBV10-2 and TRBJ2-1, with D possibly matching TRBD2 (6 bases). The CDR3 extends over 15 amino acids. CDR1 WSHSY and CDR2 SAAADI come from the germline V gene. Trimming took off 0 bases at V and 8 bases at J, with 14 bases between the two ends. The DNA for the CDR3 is TGCGCCAGCAGTGAGTCCGGGACTCCCCGAGATGAGCAGTTCTTC. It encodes CASSESGTPRDEQFF.